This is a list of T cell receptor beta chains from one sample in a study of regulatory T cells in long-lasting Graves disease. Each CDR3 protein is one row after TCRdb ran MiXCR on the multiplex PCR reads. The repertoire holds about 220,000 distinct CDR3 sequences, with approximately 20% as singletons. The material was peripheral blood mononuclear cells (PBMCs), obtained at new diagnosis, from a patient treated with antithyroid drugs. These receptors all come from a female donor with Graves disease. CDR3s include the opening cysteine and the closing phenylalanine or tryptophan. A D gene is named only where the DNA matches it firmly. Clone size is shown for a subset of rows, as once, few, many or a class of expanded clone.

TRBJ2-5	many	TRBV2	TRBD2	CASRKTLAGDETQYF	TGTGCCAGCAGAAAGACACTAGCGGGAGACGAGACCCAGTACTTC
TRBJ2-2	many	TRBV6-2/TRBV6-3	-	CASSSGHPNTGELFF	TGTGCCAGCAGTTCCGGGCACCCGAACACCGGGGAGCTGTTTTTT
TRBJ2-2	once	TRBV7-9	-	CASSPTSTGELFF	TGTGCTAGCAGCCCCACTAGCACCGGGGAGCTGTTTTTT
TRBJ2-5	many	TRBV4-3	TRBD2	CASSQEPAGEGKTQYF	TGCGCCAGCAGCCAAGAACCAGCGGGAGAGGGGAAGACCCAGTACTTC
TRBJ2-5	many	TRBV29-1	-	CSVEDKYQETQYF	TGCAGCGTTGAGGACAAGTACCAAGAGACCCAGTACTTC
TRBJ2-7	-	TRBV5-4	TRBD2	CASSPGLADYYEQYF	TGTGCCAGCAGCCCGGGACTAGCGGATTACTACGAGCAGTACTTC
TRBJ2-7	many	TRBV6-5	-	CASSYFSSYEQYF	TGTGCCAGCAGTTACTTCTCCTCCTACGAGCAGTACTTC
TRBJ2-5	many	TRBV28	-	CASEEGGAGKETQYF	TGTGCCAGCGAAGAGGGGGGAGCGGGCAAAGAGACCCAGTACTTC
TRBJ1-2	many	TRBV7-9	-	CASSLERADGYTF	TGTGCCAGCAGCTTAGAACGGGCCGATGGCTACACCTTC
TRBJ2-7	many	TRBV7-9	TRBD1	CASSPSWGQNPYEQYF	TGTGCCAGCAGCCCAAGTTGGGGACAGAATCCCTACGAGCAGTACTTC
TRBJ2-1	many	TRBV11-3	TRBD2	CASSLDGVGAGVYNEQFF	TGTGCCAGCAGCTTAGATGGGGTAGGGGCGGGAGTTTACAATGAGCAGTTCTTC
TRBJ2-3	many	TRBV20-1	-	CSASGVPTDTQYF	TGCAGTGCTAGCGGGGTGCCCACAGATACGCAGTATTTT
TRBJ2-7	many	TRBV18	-	CASSPRAGPFYEQYF	TGTGCCAGCTCCCCTAGGGCGGGACCCTTCTACGAGCAGTACTTC
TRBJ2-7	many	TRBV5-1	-	CASSGLGGSYEQYF	TGCGCCAGCAGCGGGCTCGGGGGCTCCTACGAGCAGTACTTC
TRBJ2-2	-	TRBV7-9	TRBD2	CASSFRAGGFGGELFF	TGTGCCAGCAGCTTCAGGGCGGGAGGATTCGGCGGGGAGCTGTTTTTT
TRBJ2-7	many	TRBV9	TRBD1	CASSVWTGEGEQYF	TGTGCCAGCAGCGTATGGACAGGGGAGGGAGAGCAGTACTTC
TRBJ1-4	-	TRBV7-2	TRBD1	CASSSPRDRGPNNEKLFF	TGTGCCAGCAGCTCCCCGAGGGACAGGGGGCCGAATAATGAAAAACTGTTTTTT
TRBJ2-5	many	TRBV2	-	CASSGFRGETQYF	TGTGCCAGCAGTGGATTCAGGGGAGAGACCCAGTACTTC
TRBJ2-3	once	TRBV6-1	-	CASSPGEGLSADTQYF	TGTGCCAGCTCACCTGGTGAAGGCCTTTCTGCAGATACGCAGTATTTT
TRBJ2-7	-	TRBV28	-	CASSVLVEGQYF	TGTGCCAGCAGTGTTTTGGTGGAGGGACAGTACTTC
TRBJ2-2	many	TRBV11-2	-	CASSLGSGITGELFF	TGTGCCAGCAGCTTAGGGTCCGGGATCACCGGGGAGCTGTTTTTT
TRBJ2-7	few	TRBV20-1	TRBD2	CSASSGRNAYEQYF	TGCAGTGCTTCTAGCGGGAGGAATGCCTACGAGCAGTACTTC
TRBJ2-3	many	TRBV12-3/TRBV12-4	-	CASSLTKQATDTQYF	TGTGCCAGCAGTTTAACAAAGCAGGCGACAGATACGCAGTATTTT
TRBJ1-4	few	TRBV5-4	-	CASSLARGPGTEKLFF	TGTGCCAGCAGCTTGGCCCGGGGACCCGGCACCGAAAAACTGTTTTTT
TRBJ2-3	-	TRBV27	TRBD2	CASKRLAVGRDTQYF	TGTGCCAGCAAAAGACTAGCGGTGGGTAGAGATACGCAGTATTTT
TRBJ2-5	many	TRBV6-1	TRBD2	CASSEAGLAGGEETQYF	TGTGCCAGCAGTGAAGCGGGACTAGCGGGAGGGGAGGAGACCCAGTACTTC
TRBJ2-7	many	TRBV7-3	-	CASSLNQRDEQYF	TGTGCCAGCAGCTTAAACCAGAGAGACGAGCAGTACTTC
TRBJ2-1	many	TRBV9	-	CASSVGKRAGPDNEQFF	TGTGCCAGCAGCGTAGGGAAAAGAGCGGGCCCCGACAATGAGCAGTTCTTC
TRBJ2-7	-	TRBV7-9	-	CASSLALGVAEQYF	TGTGCCAGCAGCTTAGCCCTAGGAGTGGCCGAGCAGTACTTC
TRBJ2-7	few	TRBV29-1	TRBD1	CSARDRGFEQYF	TGCAGCGCCCGGGACAGGGGTTTCGAGCAGTACTTC
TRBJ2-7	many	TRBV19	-	CASSKASQGYEQYF	TGTGCCAGTAGTAAAGCCTCACAGGGCTACGAGCAGTACTTC
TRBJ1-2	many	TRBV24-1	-	CATSAPRERSYTF	TGTGCCACCAGTGCCCCCCGGGAGAGGAGCTACACCTTC
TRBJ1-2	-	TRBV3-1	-	CASSLDFAGSNGYTF	TGTGCCAGCAGCCTGGATTTTGCCGGCTCGAATGGCTACACCTTC